What follows describes a single TCR beta chain. The entry originates in a study of cytomegalovirus exposure and HLA in healthy donors. The primer mix had 60 Vbeta and 13 Jbeta primers. The method was immunoSEQ multiplex PCR; TCRdb's version includes in-frame clones alone and lacks a portion of them. The sample records more than 95,000 clones, approximately 80% being singletons. V lost 2 bases, J lost 6 bases, and 11 bases stayed unmatched. Germline V lookup: CDR1 SQVTM, CDR2 ANQGSEA. There are 15 residues in the CDR3. The specimen sequenced was PBMCs. This chain uses TRBV29-1 with TRBJ2-3; 7 nucleotides match TRBD2. The receptor was isolated from a woman aged 18-29 years in good health and CMV-seropositive. CDR3 coding DNA: TGCAGCGTTGAAAGAGAGGCGGGAGTTGGGGATACGCAGTATTTT. As protein: CSVEREAGVGDTQYF.